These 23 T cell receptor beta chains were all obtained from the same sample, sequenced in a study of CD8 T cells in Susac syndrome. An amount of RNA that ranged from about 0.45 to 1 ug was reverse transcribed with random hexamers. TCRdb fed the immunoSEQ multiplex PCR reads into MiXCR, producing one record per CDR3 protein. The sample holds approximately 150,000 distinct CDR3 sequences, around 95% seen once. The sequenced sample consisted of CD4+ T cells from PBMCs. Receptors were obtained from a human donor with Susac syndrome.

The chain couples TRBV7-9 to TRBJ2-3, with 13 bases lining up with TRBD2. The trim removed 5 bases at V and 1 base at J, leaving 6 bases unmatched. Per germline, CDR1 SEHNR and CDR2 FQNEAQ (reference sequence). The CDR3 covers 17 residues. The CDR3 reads CASSRLAGGGRTDTQYF. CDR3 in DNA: TGTGCCAGCAGCCGACTAGCGGGGGGAGGTCGCACAGATACGCAGTATTTT.

CDR3 amino acids: CASSSSTGANVLTF. DNA for the CDR3: TGTGCCAGCAGCTCCTCAACTGGGGCCAACGTCCTGACTTTC. This chain connects TRBV7-8 to TRBJ2-6, with D hard to call. V was cut by 4 bases and J by 2 bases, with 6 bases left in between. Germline V gene data show CDR1 as SGHVS and CDR2 as FQNEAQ. This CDR3 comprises 14 residues.

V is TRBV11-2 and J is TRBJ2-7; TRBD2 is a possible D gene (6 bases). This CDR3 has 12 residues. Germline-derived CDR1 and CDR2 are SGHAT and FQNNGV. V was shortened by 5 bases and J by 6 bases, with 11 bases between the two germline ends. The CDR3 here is CASSRLVGEQYF. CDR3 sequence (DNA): TGTGCCAGCAGCCGACTAGTGGGCGAGCAGTACTTC.

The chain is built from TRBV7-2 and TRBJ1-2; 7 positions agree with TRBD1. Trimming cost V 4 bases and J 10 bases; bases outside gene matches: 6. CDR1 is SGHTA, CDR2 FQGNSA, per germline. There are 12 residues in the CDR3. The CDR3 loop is CASSSPKGAYTF. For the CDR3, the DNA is TGTGCCAGCAGCTCCCCCAAGGGGGCCTACACCTTC.

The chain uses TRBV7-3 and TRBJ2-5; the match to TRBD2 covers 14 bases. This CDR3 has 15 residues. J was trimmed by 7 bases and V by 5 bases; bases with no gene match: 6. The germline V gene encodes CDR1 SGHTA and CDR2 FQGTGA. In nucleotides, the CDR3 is TGTGCCAGCAGCCTCGGGACTAGCGGGAGCGGGACCCAGTACTTC. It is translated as CASSLGTSGSGTQYF.

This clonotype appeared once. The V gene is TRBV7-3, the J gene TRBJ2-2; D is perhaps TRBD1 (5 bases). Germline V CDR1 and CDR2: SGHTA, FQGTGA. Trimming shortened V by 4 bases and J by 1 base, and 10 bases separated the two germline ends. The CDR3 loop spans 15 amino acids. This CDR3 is CASSSSRGNTGELFF. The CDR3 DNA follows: TGTGCCAGCAGCTCCTCTAGGGGGAACACCGGGGAGCTGTTTTTT.

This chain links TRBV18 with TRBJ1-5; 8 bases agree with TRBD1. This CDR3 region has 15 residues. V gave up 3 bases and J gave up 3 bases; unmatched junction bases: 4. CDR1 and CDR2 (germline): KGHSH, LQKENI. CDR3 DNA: TGTGCCAGCTCACCGACAGGGGTGTCCAATCAGCCCCAGCATTTT. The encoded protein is CASSPTGVSNQPQHF.

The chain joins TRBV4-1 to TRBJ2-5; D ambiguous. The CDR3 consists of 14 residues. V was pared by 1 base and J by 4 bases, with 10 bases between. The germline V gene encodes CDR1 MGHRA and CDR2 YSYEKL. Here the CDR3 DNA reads TGCGCCAGCAGCCAAGGTAACCCACCAGAGACCCAGTACTTC. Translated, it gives CASSQGNPPETQYF.

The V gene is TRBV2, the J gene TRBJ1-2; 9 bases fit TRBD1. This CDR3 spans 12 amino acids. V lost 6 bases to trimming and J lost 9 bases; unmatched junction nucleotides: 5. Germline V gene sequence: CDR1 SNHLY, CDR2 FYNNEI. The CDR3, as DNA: TGTGCCAGCAGGGAGGACAGGGGAAGCTACACCTTC. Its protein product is CASREDRGSYTF.

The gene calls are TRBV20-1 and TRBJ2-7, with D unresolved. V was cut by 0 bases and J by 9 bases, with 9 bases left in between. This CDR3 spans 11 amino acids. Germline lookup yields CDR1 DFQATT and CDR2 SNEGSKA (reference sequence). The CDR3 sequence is CSARDPMGQYF. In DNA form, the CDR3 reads TGCAGTGCTAGAGACCCTATGGGGCAGTACTTC.

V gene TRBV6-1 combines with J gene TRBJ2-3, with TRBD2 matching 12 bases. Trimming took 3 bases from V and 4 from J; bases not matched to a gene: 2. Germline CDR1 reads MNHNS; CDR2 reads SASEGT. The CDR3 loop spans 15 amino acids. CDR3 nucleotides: TGTGCCAGCAGTGAGGGGACTAGCGGGTCAGATACGCAGTATTTT. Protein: CASSEGTSGSDTQYF.

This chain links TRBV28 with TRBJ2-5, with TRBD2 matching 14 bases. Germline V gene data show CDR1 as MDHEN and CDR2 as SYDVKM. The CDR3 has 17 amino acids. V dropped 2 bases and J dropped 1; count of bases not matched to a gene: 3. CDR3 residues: CASSLGTSGRPQETQYF. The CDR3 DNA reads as TGTGCCAGCAGTTTAGGGACTAGCGGGAGACCCCAAGAGACCCAGTACTTC.

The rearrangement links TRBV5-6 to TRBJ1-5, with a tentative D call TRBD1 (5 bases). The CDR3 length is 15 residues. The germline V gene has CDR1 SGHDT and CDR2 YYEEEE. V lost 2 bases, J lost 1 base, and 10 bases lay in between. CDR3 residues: CASSFGGTSNQPQHF. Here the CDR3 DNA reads TGTGCCAGCAGCTTTGGGGGGACGAGCAATCAGCCCCAGCATTTT. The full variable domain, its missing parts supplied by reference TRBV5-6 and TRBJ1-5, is DAGVTQSPTHLIKTRGQQVTLRCSPKSGHDTVSWYQQALGQGPQFIFQYYEEEERQRGNFPDRFSGHQFPNYSSELNVNALLLGDSALYLCASSFGGTSNQPQHFGDGTRLSIL.

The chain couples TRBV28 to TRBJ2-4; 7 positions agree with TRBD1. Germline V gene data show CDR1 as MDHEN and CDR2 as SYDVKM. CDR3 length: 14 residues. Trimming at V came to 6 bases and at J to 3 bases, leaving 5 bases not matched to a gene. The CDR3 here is CASSEGAGKNIQYF. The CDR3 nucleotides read TGTGCCAGCAGCGAGGGGGCCGGCAAAAACATTCAGTACTTC. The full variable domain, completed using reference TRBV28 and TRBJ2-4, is DVKVTQSSRYLVKRTGEKVFLECVQDMDHENMFWYRQDPGLGLRLIYFSYDVKMKEKGDIPEGYSVSREKKERFSLILESASTNQTSMYLCASSEGAGKNIQYFGAGTRLSVL.

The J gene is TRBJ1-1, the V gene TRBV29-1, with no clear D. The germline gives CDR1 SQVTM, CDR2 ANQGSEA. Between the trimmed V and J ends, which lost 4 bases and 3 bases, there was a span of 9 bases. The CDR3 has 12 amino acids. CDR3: CSVVRLDTEAFF. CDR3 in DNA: TGCAGCGTTGTTCGTTTGGACACTGAAGCTTTCTTT.

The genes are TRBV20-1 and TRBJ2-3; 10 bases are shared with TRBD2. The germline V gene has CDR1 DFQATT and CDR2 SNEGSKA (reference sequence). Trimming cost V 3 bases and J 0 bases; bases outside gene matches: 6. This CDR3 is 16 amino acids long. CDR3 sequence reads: CSASNAGLASTDTQYF. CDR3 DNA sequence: TGCAGTGCTAGTAACGCGGGACTAGCGAGCACAGATACGCAGTATTTT.

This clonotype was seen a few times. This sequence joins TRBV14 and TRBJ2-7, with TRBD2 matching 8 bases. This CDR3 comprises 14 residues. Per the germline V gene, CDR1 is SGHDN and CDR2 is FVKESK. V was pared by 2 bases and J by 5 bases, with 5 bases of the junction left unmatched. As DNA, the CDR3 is TGTGCCAGCAGCCAACTGGCGGGAGGCCACGAGCAGTACTTC. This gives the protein CASSQLAGGHEQYF.

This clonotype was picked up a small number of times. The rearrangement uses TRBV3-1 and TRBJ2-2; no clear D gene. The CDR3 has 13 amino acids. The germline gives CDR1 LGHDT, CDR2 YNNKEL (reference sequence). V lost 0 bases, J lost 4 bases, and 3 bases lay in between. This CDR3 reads CASSQDRTGELFF. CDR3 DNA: TGTGCCAGCAGCCAAGATCGCACCGGGGAGCTGTTTTTT.

The CDR3 sequence is CSVETAGGHNEQFF. The CDR3 coding sequence is TGCAGCGTTGAAACGGCAGGGGGGCACAATGAGCAGTTCTTC. V and J are TRBV29-1 and TRBJ2-1; maybe TRBD1 (7 bases). This CDR3 has 14 residues. Per germline, CDR1 SQVTM and CDR2 ANQGSEA. V was trimmed by 2 bases and J by 5 bases, leaving 13 bases between them.

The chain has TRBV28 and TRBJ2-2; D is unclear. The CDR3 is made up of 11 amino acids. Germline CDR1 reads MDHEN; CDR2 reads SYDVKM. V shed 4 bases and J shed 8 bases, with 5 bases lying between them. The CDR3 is CASSSVGELFF. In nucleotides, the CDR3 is TGTGCCAGCAGTTCCGTAGGGGAGCTGTTTTTT.

CDR3 loop: CASSQRLWGTSGQETQYF. DNA for the CDR3: TGTGCCAGCAGCCAACGTTTATGGGGGACTAGCGGGCAAGAGACCCAGTACTTC. This chain links TRBV14 with TRBJ2-5; 12 bases fit TRBD2. Germline trimming cut 2 bases from V and 2 bases from J; bases unmatched to any gene: 9. The CDR3 is 18 residues long. The germline V gene has CDR1 SGHDN and CDR2 FVKESK.

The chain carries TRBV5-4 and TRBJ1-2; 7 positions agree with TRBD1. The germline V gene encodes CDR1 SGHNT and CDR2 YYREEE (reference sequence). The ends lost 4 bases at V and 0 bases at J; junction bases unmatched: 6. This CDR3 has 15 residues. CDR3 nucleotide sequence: TGTGCCAGCAGCCCCTGGACAGGAGCTAACTATGGCTACACCTTC. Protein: CASSPWTGANYGYTF.

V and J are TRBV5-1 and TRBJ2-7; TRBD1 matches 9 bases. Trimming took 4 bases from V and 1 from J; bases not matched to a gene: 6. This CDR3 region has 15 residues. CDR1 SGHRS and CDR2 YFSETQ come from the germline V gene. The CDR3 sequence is CASSPGTGRSYEQYF. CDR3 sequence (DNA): TGCGCCAGCAGCCCGGGGACAGGGAGGTCCTACGAGCAGTACTTC.